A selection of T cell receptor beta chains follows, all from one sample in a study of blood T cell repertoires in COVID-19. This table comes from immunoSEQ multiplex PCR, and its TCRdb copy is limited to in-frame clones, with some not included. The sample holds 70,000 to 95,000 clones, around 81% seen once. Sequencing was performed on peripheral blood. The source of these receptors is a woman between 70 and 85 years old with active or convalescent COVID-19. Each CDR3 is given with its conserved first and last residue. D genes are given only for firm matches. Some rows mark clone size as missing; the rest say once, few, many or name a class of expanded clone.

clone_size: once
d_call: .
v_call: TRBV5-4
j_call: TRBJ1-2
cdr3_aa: CASSLETRDYGYTF
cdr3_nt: TGTGCCAGCAGCTTGGAGACAAGAGACTATGGCTACACCTTC

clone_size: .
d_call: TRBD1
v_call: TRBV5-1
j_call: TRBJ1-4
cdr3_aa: CASSQYQGAGSNEKLFF
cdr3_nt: TGCGCCAGCAGCCAGTATCAGGGGGCAGGGTCTAATGAAAAACTGTTTTTT

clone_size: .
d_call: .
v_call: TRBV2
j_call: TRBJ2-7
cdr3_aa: CASNQGPVIYEQYF
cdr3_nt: TGTGCCAGCAATCAGGGCCCCGTCATCTACGAGCAGTACTTC

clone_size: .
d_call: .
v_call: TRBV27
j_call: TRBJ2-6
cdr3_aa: CASSRRLAGANVLTF
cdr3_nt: TGTGCCAGCAGTCGAAGACTCGCCGGGGCCAACGTCCTGACTTTC

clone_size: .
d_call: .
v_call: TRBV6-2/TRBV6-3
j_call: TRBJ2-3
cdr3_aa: CASSYTGLDTQYF
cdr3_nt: TGTGCCAGCAGTTACACGGGACTTGATACGCAGTATTTT

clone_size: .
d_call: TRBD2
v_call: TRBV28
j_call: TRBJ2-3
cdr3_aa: CASSQNPGGVSTDTQYF
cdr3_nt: TGTGCCAGCAGCCAAAACCCCGGGGGGGTAAGCACAGATACGCAGTATTTT

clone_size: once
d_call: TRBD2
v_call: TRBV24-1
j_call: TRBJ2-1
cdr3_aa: CATSVWSGGSHNEQFF
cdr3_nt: TGTGCCACCAGTGTATGGAGCGGGGGGAGTCACAATGAGCAGTTCTTC

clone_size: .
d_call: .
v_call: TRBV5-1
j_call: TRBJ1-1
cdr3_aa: CASSLSGGARTEAFF
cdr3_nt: TGCGCCAGCAGCCTATCTGGGGGGGCGCGAACTGAAGCTTTCTTT

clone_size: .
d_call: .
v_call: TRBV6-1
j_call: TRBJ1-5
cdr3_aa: CASSESVSGGRSNQPQHF
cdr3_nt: TGTGCCAGCAGTGAATCAGTATCGGGGGGCCGGAGCAATCAGCCCCAGCATTTT

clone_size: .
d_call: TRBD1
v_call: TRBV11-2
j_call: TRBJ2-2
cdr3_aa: CASSSNRGTGELFF
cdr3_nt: TGTGCCAGCAGCTCCAACAGGGGCACCGGGGAGCTGTTTTTT

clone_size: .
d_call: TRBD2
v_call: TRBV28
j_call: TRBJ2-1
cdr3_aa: CASRPPGLAGNEQFF
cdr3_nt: TGTGCCAGCAGGCCTCCGGGACTAGCCGGCAATGAGCAGTTCTTC

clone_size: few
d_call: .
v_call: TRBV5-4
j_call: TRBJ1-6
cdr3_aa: CASSLEQGGSPLHF
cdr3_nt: TGTGCCAGCAGCTTGGAACAGGGTGGTTCACCCCTCCACTTT

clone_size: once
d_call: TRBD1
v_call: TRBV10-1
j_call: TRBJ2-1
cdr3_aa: CASSVGQGTGEQFF
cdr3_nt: TGCGCCAGCAGCGTTGGACAGGGGACAGGCGAGCAGTTCTTC

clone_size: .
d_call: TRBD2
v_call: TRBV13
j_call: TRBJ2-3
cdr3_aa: CASSRRLAGGLTDTQYF
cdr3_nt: TGTGCCAGCAGCCGACGACTAGCGGGGGGCCTCACAGATACGCAGTATTTT

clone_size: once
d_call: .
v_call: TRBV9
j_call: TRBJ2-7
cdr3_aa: CASSVAGRGDNEQYF
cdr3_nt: TGTGCCAGCAGCGTAGCTGGCAGGGGTGATAACGAGCAGTACTTC

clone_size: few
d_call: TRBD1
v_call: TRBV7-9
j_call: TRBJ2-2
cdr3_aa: CASSLAGAGGTGELFF
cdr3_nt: TGTGCCAGCAGCTTAGCTGGGGCAGGGGGCACCGGGGAGCTGTTTTTT

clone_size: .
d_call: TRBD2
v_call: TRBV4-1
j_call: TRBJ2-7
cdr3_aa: CASSQGLHGQPRTSGVHEQYF
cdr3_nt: TGCGCCAGCAGCCAAGGTCTGCACGGACAGCCTCGGACTAGCGGGGTCCACGAGCAGTACTTC

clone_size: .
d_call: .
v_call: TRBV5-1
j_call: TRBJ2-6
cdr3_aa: CASSPGGGASGANVLTF
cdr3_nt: TGCGCCAGCAGCCCTGGTGGGGGCGCTTCTGGGGCCAACGTCCTGACTTTC

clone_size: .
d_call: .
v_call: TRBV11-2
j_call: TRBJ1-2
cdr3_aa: CASSPVHGVGGYTF
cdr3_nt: TGTGCCAGCAGCCCTGTTCACGGGGTGGGGGGCTACACCTTC

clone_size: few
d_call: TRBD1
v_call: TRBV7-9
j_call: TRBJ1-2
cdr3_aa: CASSLLGGQGMGYTF
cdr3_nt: TGTGCCAGCAGCTTATTGGGCGGACAGGGCATGGGCTACACCTTC

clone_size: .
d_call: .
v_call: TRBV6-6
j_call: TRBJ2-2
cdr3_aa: CASSSRQDVTGELFF
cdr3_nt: TGTGCCAGCAGTTCCCGACAGGACGTCACCGGGGAGCTGTTTTTT

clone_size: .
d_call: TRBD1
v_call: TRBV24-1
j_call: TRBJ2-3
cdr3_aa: CATSDSGGPTDTQYF
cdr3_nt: TGTGCCACCAGTGACTCAGGGGGCCCCACAGATACGCAGTATTTT

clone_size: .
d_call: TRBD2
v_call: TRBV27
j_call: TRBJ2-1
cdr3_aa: CASSSGLAGGLEQFF
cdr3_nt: TGTGCCAGCAGTTCGGGACTAGCGGGGGGGCTTGAGCAGTTCTTC

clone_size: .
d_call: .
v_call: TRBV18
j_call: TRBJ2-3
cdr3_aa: CASSPYSERARTDTQYF
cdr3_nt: TGTGCCAGCTCACCCTACAGCGAGCGGGCCCGCACAGATACGCAGTATTTT

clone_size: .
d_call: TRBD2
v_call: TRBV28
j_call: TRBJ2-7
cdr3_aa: CASRPGGQNYEQYF
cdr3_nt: TGTGCCAGCAGACCGGGGGGGCAAAACTACGAGCAGTACTTC

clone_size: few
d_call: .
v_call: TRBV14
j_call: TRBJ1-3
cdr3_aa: CASSHLGAGPGNTIYF
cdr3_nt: TGTGCCAGCAGCCACTTGGGAGCCGGTCCTGGAAACACCATATATTTT

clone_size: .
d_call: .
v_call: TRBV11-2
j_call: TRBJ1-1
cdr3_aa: CASSIRGGLNTEAFF
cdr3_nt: TGTGCCAGCAGTATCAGGGGCGGGTTGAACACTGAAGCTTTCTTT

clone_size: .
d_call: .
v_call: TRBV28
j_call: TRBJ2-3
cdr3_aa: CASSLPGQKNTQYF
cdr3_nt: TGTGCCAGCAGTTTACCGGGACAAAAAAATACGCAGTATTTT

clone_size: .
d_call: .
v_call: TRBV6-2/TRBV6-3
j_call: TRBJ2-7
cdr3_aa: CASSYVGGYEQYF
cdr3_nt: TGTGCCAGCAGTTACGTCGGGGGTTACGAGCAGTACTTC

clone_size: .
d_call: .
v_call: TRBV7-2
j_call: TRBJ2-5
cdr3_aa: CASSGGALQETQYF
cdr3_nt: TGTGCCAGCAGCGGGGGGGCCTTGCAAGAGACCCAGTACTTC

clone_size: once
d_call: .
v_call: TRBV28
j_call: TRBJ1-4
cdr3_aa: CASRTSGVGKLFF
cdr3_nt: TGTGCCAGCAGAACCTCCGGGGTTGGAAAACTGTTTTTT

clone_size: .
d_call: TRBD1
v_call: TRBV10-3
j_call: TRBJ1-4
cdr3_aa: CASTGTGGEKLFF
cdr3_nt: TGTGCCAGTACCGGGACAGGGGGCGAAAAACTGTTTTTT

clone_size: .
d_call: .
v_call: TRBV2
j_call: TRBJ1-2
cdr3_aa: CASSLAGPRGSYGYTF
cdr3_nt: TGTGCCAGCAGTTTAGCGGGGCCCCGAGGGAGCTATGGCTACACCTTC

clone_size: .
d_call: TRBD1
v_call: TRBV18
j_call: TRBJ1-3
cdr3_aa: CASSPTQMTGLSGNTIYF
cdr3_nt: TGTGCCAGCTCACCCACTCAGATGACAGGGCTTTCTGGAAACACCATATATTTT

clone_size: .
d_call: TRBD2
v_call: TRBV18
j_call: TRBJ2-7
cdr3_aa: CASSPGTSGGIYEQYF
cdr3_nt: TGTGCCAGCTCACCCGGGACTAGCGGGGGGATTTACGAGCAGTACTTC

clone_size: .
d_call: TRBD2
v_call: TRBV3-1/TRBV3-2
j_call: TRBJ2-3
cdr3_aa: CASTPTSGGTDTQYF
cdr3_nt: TGTGCCAGCACTCCGACTAGCGGGGGCACAGATACGCAGTATTTT

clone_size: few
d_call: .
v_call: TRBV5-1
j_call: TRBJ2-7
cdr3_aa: CASSLDPSGREQYF
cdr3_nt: TGCGCCAGCAGCTTGGACCCTTCAGGGAGGGAGCAGTACTTC

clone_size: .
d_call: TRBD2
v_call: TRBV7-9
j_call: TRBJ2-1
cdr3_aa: CASTKTSGPYNEQFF
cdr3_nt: TGTGCCAGCACCAAGACTAGCGGGCCCTACAATGAGCAGTTCTTC

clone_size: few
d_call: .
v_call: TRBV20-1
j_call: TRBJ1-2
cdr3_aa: CSASQPGWEDGYTF
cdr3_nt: TGCAGTGCTAGTCAACCCGGATGGGAGGATGGCTACACCTTC

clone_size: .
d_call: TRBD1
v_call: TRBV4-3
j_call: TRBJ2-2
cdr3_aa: CASSQTGEWAGELFF
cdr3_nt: TGCGCCAGCAGCCAAACAGGGGAATGGGCCGGGGAGCTGTTTTTT

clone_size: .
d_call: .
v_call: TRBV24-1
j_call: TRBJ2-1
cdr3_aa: CATSDFLGGEQFF
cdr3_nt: TGTGCCACCAGTGATTTTCTTGGCGGAGAGCAGTTCTTC

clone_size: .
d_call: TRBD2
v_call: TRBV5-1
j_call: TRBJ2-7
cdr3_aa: CASSLGAGGLASEQYF
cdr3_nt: TGCGCCAGCAGCTTGGGGGCGGGGGGACTAGCCTCCGAGCAGTACTTC

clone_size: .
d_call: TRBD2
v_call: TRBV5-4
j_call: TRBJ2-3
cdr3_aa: CASSPGGTSGVGTQYF
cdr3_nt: TGTGCCAGCAGCCCCGGAGGGACTAGCGGAGTAGGTACGCAGTATTTT

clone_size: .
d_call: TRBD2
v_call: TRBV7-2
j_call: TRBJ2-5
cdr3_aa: CASSLAASGGQETQYF
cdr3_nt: TGTGCCAGCAGCTTAGCGGCTAGCGGGGGGCAAGAGACCCAGTACTTC

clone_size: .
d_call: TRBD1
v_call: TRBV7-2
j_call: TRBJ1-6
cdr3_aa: CASSPRTGVQSPLHF
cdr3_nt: TGTGCCAGCAGCCCCAGGACAGGGGTTCAGTCACCCCTCCACTTT